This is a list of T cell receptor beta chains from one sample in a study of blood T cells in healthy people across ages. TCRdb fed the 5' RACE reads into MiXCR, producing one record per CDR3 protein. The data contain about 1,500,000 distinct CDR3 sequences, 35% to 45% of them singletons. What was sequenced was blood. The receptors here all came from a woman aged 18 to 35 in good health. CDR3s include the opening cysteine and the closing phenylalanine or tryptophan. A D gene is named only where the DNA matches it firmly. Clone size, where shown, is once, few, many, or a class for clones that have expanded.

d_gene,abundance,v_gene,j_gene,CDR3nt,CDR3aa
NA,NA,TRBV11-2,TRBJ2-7,TGTGCCAGCAGCTTAGTACAGGCTCTGCGATACGAGCAGTACTTC,CASSLVQALRYEQYF
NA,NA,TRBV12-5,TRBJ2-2,TGTGCTAGTGGTTTGGACAGGGAAGTGGACACCGGGGAGCTGTTTTTT,CASGLDREVDTGELFF
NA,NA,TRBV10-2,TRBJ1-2,TGCGCCAGCAGTGAGTCGAGTGGCCAAGCCTATGGCTACACCTTC,CASSESSGQAYGYTF
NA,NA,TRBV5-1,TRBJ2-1,TGCGCCAGCAGCTTGGATGGCGGGCGACCTTACAATGAGCAGTTCTTC,CASSLDGGRPYNEQFF
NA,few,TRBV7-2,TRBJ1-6,TGTGCCAGCAGCTTAGTCGGCATGGATTCACCCCTCCACTTT,CASSLVGMDSPLHF
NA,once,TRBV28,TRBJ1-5,TGTGCCAGCAGGGGTGGGGGGCAGAATCAGCCCCAGCATTTT,CASRGGGQNQPQHF
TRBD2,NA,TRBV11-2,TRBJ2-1,TGTGCCAGCAGCTTAGGGTCCGGACCCAGCGGGGGACCCTCTGAAGAGCAGTTCTTC,CASSLGSGPSGGPSEEQFF
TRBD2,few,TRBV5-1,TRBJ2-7,TGCGCCAGCAGCCCACAAACTAGCGGGATATACGAGCAGTACTTC,CASSPQTSGIYEQYF
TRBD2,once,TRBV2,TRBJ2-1,TGTGCCAGCAGTGCCGAGCGGGGCAACAATGAGCAGTTCTTC,CASSAERGNNEQFF
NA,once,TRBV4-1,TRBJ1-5,TGCGCCAGCAGCCAACCCGGAGGAAGTCGGGAGCCCCAGCATTTT,CASSQPGGSREPQHF
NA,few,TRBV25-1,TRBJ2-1,TGTGCCAGCATAGGGGAGGACAGTCCTAACAATGAGCAGTTCTTC,CASIGEDSPNNEQFF
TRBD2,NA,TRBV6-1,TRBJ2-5,TGTGCCAGCAGTGAATCATCGGGGGGGGCCCGTAAAGAGACCCAGTACTTC,CASSESSGGARKETQYF
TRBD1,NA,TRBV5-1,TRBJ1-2,TGCGCCAGCAGTTCGGGACAGGGTCCTAAGGGGGGCTACACCTTC,CASSSGQGPKGGYTF
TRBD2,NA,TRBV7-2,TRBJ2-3,TGTGTCAGCAGCTTAAGGGCTAGCGGGACTGGCACAGATACGCAGTATTTT,CVSSLRASGTGTDTQYF
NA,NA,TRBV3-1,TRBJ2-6,TGTGCCAGCAGCACTATGGATGGGGCCAACGTCCTGACTTTC,CASSTMDGANVLTF
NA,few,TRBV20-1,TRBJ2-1,TGCAGTCCTGCGGCATACAATGAGCAGTTCTTC,CSPAAYNEQFF
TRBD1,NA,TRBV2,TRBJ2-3,TGTGCCAGCAGTGCGGGGACAGGGGGCCCAGATACGCAGTATTTT,CASSAGTGGPDTQYF
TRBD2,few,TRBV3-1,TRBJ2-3,TGTGCCAGCAGCCCCCTCGCCACTAGCGGGGTGTCAGATACGCAGTATTTT,CASSPLATSGVSDTQYF
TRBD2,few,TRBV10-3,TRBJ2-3,TGTGCCATCAGTGACCCTGGACTAGCCGATAGCACAGATACGCAGTATTTT,CAISDPGLADSTDTQYF
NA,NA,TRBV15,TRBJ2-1,TGTGCCACCAGCAGTTTTAGCGGCGAAGGGCAGTTCTTC,CATSSFSGEGQFF
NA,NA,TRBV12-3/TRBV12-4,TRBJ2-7,TGTGCCAGCAGTTTCGGTATGGCGCGTTACGAGCAGTACTTC,CASSFGMARYEQYF
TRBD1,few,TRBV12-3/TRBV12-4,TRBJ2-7,TGTGCCAGTGAACTATACCCCGGGACAGGGAGTAAGTACGAGCAGTACTTC,CASELYPGTGSKYEQYF
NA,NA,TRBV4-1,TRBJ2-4,TGCGCCAGCAGCCAGGGGACGGACCCCCGGCAGTACTTC,CASSQGTDPRQYF
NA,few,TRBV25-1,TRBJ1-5,TGTGCCAGCATCCTGGGGACGCAGGGTCGAGGCCTTAGCAATCAGCCCCAGCATTTT,CASILGTQGRGLSNQPQHF
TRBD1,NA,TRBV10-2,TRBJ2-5,TGCGCCAGCAGTGAGGAGACAGGGGTCGAGACCCAGTACTTC,CASSEETGVETQYF
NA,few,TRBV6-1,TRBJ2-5,TGTGCCAGCAGCCCTATGGGGACCCAAGAGACCCAGTACTTC,CASSPMGTQETQYF
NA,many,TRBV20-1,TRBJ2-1,TGCAGTGCTAGGGGGGTCTACAATGAGCAGTTCTTC,CSARGVYNEQFF
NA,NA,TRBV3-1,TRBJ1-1,TGTGCCAGCAGCCAAGCCGAGGCGGCAGCTTTCTTT,CASSQAEAAAFF
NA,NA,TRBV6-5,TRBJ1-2,TGTGCCAGCTTAGGGGGTAAGGGCCGCGAGGGAGGCTACACCTTC,CASLGGKGREGGYTF
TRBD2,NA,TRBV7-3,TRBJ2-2,TGTGCCAGCAGCCGCGGGGGACCCCCCACCGGGGAGCTGTTTTTT,CASSRGGPPTGELFF
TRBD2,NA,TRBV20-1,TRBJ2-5,TGCAGTGCTCTGAGCGGGAAGAAGTACTTC,CSALSGKKYF
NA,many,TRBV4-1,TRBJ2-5,TGCGCCAGCAGCCCCGACAGGCAAGAGACCCAGTACTTC,CASSPDRQETQYF
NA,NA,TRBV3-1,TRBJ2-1,TGTGCCAGCAACGTCCTAGGGCCCTTGAATGAGCAGTTCTTC,CASNVLGPLNEQFF
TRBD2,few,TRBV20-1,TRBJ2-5,TGCAGTGCCCGGATGCGGGGGGGGTTCCAAGAGACCCAGTACTTC,CSARMRGGFQETQYF
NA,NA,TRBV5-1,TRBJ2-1,TGCGCCAGCGGATTGGGGCCGGGTGAGCAGTTCTTC,CASGLGPGEQFF
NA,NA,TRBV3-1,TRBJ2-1,TGTGCCAGCAGCCAAGTTCTGGGGGATCCGAGCTCCTACAATGAGCAGTTCTTC,CASSQVLGDPSSYNEQFF
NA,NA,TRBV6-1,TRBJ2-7,TGTGCCAGCCGGAGTGCGGAGAGCTCCTACGAGCAGTGCTTC,CASRSAESSYEQCF
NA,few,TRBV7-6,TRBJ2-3,TGTGCCAGCAGCCGATCTGGCAGCCACACAGATACGCAGTATTTT,CASSRSGSHTDTQYF
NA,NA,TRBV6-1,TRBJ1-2,TGTGCCAGCAGTGAATACAGGGCTTTTGGCTACACCTTC,CASSEYRAFGYTF
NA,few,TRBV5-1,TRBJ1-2,TGCGCCAGCAGCTGGACCTCGGACAGCAACTATGGCTACACCTTC,CASSWTSDSNYGYTF